The T cell receptor (beta chain) described here comes from a study of T cell responses to AZD1222 COVID-19 vaccine. The method was immunoSEQ multiplex PCR; TCRdb's version includes in-frame clones alone and lacks a portion of them. The profile shows more than 100,000 clones, 91% of them singletons. CDR3 length: 12 residues. Trimming shortened V by 3 bases and J by 8 bases, and 11 bases separated the two germline ends. Germline CDR1 is DFQATT and CDR2 is SNEGSKA (reference sequence). The chain joins TRBV20-1 to TRBJ2-1, with D tentatively TRBD2 (6 bases). This TCR derives from an adult in good health. Sequenced material: peripheral blood, taken on day 0 of AZD1222 vaccination. CDR3: CSASSGEDEQFF. DNA for the CDR3: TGCAGTGCTAGTTCGGGGGAAGATGAGCAGTTCTTC.